The TCR beta chain under discussion was sequenced for a study of regulatory and conventional T cells in RAG deficiency. Blood CD4+ CD25-low CD127-high conventional T cells supplied the genomic DNA template. Sequencing was performed with immunoSEQ multiplex PCR; in TCRdb, only in-frame clones are kept and a portion is missing. This table has 34,000 or so clones, 75% to 80% appearing once. The V end lost 6 bases, the J end lost 5 bases, and 14 bases lay between the germline ends. The CDR3 runs 14 residues. A further study also used this sample, focusing on regulatory T cells. As that study records: The primer mix had 52 TRBV and 13 TRBJ primers. Regulatory T cells showed the strongest V-J pair restriction and V/J gene skewing among patient repertoires.

This TCR was sampled from a human donor in good health. The gene calls are TRBV23-1 and TRBJ1-3; D gene uncertain. TRBV23-1 is noted as an ORF with a role that remains uncertain. Sequencing used CD4+ effector T cells sorted from blood. Written as DNA, the CDR3 is TGCGCCAGCAGAGAGGAGACGGTAAGAAACACCATATATTTT. Translated, it gives CASREETVRNTIYF.